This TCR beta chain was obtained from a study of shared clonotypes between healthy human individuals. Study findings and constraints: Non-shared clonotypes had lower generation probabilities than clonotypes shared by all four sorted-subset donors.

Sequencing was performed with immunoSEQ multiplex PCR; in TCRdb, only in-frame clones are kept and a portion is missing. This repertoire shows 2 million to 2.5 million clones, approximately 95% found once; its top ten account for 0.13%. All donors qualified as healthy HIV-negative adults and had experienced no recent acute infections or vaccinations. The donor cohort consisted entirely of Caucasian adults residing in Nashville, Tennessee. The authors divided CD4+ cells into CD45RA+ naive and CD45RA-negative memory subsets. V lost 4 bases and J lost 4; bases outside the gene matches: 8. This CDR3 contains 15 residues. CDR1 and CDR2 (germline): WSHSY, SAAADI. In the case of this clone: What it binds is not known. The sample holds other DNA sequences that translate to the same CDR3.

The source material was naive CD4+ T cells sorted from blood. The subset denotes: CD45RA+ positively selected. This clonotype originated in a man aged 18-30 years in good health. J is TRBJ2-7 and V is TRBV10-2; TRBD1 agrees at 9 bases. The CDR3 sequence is CASSAPGQGFYEQYF. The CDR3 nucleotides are TGCGCCAGCAGTGCCCCGGGACAGGGTTTTTACGAGCAGTACTTC.